This T cell receptor (beta chain) originates from a study of Ad26.COV2.S vaccination and SARS-CoV-2 variants. Overall study: Ad26.COV2.S shots went into the muscle once or twice, 56 days apart.

V lost 1 base and J lost 6, with 6 bases in between. Per the germline V gene, CDR1 is SGHAT and CDR2 is FQDESV (reference sequence). The CDR3 loop spans 13 amino acids. Indicated treatment: roughly 20 received Ad26.COV2.S at low or high dose, single or two shots; roughly 5 received placebo; per-sample allocation not given. Each sample was drawn 63 days after the first injection (of vaccine or placebo). At a Boston site, the person donating was an adult of 18-55 years. Profiled with immunoSEQ multiplex PCR; TCRdb holds only in-frame clones, not every one. The table lists under 550,000 clones, 85% to 90% of them singletons, with less than 4% in the top ten. With respect to this clone: The antigen is not known.

The study, taken as a whole, reports: The placebo group had lower spike-specific TCR breadth than the vaccine recipients did. Vaccine and placebo recipients had comparable breadth of non-spike TCRs.

This TCR was sampled from a person aged 18-60 years who received the Ad26.COV2.S COVID-19 vaccine or a placebo. The sample was peripheral blood, taken in a trial of Ad26.COV2.S vaccine versus placebo. The rearrangement uses TRBV11-1 and TRBJ2-2; possible D gene TRBD2, 5 bases. The CDR3 sequence is CASSLVGAGELFF. Written as DNA, the CDR3 is TGTGCCAGCAGCTTAGTGGGAGCCGGGGAGCTGTTTTTT.